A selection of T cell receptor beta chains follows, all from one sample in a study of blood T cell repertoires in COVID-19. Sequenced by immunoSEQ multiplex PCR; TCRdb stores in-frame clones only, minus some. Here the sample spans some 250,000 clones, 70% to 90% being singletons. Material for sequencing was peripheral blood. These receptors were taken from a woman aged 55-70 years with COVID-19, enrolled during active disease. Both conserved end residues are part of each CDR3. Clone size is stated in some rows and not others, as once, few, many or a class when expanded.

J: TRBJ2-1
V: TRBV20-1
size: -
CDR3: CSASLRSYNEQFF

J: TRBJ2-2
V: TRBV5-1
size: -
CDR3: CASRPGTGGVEELFF

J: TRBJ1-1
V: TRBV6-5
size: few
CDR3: CASRPHSNTEAFF

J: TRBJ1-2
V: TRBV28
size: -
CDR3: CASSFWSGQGVSYGYTF

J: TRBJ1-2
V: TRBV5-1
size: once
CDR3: CASSLSDRGGYGYTF

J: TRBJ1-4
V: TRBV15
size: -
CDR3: CATSRGGHQKGKLFF

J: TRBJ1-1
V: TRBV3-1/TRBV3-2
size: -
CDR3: CASSQVGSHGTFF

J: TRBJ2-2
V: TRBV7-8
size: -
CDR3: CASSLVPGLAGVNTGELFF

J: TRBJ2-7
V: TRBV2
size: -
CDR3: CASSEGRRSYEQYF

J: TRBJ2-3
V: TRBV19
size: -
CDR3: CASSRPGGADTQYF

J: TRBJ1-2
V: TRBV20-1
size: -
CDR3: CSATGQYGYTF

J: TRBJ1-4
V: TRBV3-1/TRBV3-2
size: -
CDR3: CASSRSDLSKLFF

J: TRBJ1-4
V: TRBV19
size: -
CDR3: CASSASVVNEKLFF

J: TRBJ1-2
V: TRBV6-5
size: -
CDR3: CASSRKMRDYGYTF

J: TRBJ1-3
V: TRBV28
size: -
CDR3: CASSLIPGPGNTIYF

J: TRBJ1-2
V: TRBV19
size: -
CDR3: CASTLFSAGLWHGYTF